This passage covers 29 T cell receptor beta chains from one sample sequenced in a study of T cell responses to AZD1222 COVID-19 vaccine. The protocol was immunoSEQ multiplex PCR, while the TCRdb copy is restricted to in-frame clones and leaves out a portion. The repertoire consists of 70,000 to 100,000 clones, with roughly 88% occurring once and the leading ten covering about 3.5%. Sequencing used peripheral blood, obtained 28 days after the second AZD1222 dose. These receptors all come from an adult who received the AZD1222 COVID-19 vaccine.

This chain joins TRBV4-3 and TRBJ1-3, with no clear D. V lost 0 bases and J lost 2, with 8 bases in between. The CDR3 extends over 15 amino acids. Germline CDR1 is LGHNA and CDR2 is YSLEER. CDR3 protein: CASSQEGSPGNTIYF. The CDR3 nucleotides read TGCGCCAGCAGCCAAGAGGGCTCACCTGGAAACACCATATATTTT.

This chain links TRBV2 with TRBJ1-1; tentative D call: TRBD1 (5 bases). The length of the CDR3 is 13 residues. V was clipped by 7 bases and J by 3 bases, with 12 bases between them. Germline V gene data show CDR1 as SNHLY and CDR2 as FYNNEI. The DNA for the CDR3 is TGTGCCAGCATTAGGGCCAGGGACACTGAAGCTTTCTTT. Translated, it gives CASIRARDTEAFF.

The V call is TRBV24-1, the J call TRBJ2-3; 10 nucleotides line up with TRBD1. J lost 3 bases, V lost 5 bases, and 10 bases had no gene match. The CDR3 contains 17 residues. Germline V lookup: CDR1 KGHDR, CDR2 SFDVKD. The CDR3: CATSGGRQGALTDTQYF. The CDR3 coding sequence is TGTGCCACCAGTGGCGGCCGACAGGGGGCGCTGACAGATACGCAGTATTTT.

This clone showed up just once. The chain is built from TRBV12-3 or TRBV12-4 and TRBJ1-3; D remains unclear. The V and J ends lost 8 bases and 9 bases respectively, with 8 bases between them. This CDR3 has 10 residues. The CDR3 here is CASRGGTIYF. CDR3 bases: TGTGCCAGCCGGGGAGGCACCATATATTTT.

The rearrangement uses TRBV19 and TRBJ2-2, with D perhaps TRBD1 (6 bases). This CDR3 has 16 residues. Between the trimmed V and J ends, which lost 5 bases and 1 base, there was a span of 14 bases. CDR1 is LNHDA and CDR2 is SQIVND in the germline V gene (reference sequence). The CDR3 is CASSLWQGRNTGELFF. The CDR3 coding sequence is TGTGCCAGTAGTTTGTGGCAGGGGCGGAACACCGGGGAGCTGTTTTTT. Variable domain in full (rest from reference TRBV19 and TRBJ2-2): DGGITQSPKYLFRKEGQNVTLSCEQNLNHDAMYWYRQDPGQGLRLIYYSQIVNDFQKGDIAEGYSVSREKKESFPLTVTSAQKNPTAFYLCASSLWQGRNTGELFFGEGSRLTVL.

The genes are TRBV5-1 and TRBJ1-6, with unresolved D. Trimming took 1 base from V and 8 from J, leaving 13 bases between them. The V gene's germline CDR1 is SGHRS and CDR2 YFSETQ. The CDR3 loop spans 15 amino acids. The CDR3 DNA is TGCGCCAGCAGCTTGCGCGGGGTAGTCCATTCACCCCTCCACTTT. This sequence encodes CASSLRGVVHSPLHF.

This chain uses TRBV6-5 with TRBJ2-2; the D gene is possibly TRBD2 (6 bases). Trimming removed 7 bases from V and 6 bases from J, with 18 bases in between. Germline assignment: CDR1 MNHEY and CDR2 SVGAGI. The CDR3 consists of 15 residues. The CDR3 region is CASKHGLWRAGELFF. The CDR3 bases are TGTGCCAGCAAACACGGACTATGGAGGGCCGGGGAGCTGTTTTTT.

V gene TRBV5-1 combines with J gene TRBJ1-4, with D possibly matching TRBD1 (5 bases). This CDR3 contains 16 residues. Trimming pared 0 bases from V and 4 bases from J, leaving 13 bases between. Germline values: CDR1 SGHRS, CDR2 YFSETQ. The CDR3 loop is CASSLVPGPNNEKLFF. Here the CDR3 DNA reads TGCGCCAGCAGCTTGGTACCGGGACCTAATAATGAAAAACTGTTTTTT.

The CDR3 reads CAISDEAYGYTF. The CDR3 DNA reads as TGTGCCATCAGTGATGAGGCCTATGGCTACACCTTC. The chain carries TRBV10-3 and TRBJ1-2; D not certain. This CDR3 contains 12 residues. V dropped 3 bases and J dropped 4 bases, with 6 bases sitting between them. Germline loops: CDR1 ENHRY, CDR2 SYGVKD.

This clone has only one observation. The chain is built from TRBV4-2 and TRBJ1-2; 9 bases align to TRBD1. Trimming took 4 bases from V and 3 from J; bases not matched to a gene: 6. Germline V gene lookup returns CDR1 LGHNA and CDR2 YNFKEQ. This CDR3 contains 15 residues. The CDR3 DNA follows: TGTGCCAGCAGCCCGGGACAGGGTAGGGACTATGGCTACACCTTC. Translation: CASSPGQGRDYGYTF.

This clone was seen a few times. The chain is built from TRBV5-4 and TRBJ2-7; 10 nucleotides agree with TRBD2. The CDR3 is 16 amino acids. CDR1 is SGHNT, CDR2 YYREEE, per germline (reference sequence). Trimming took 0 bases from V and 2 from J; bases not matched to a gene: 5. DNA for the CDR3: TGTGCCAGCAGCTTGGGGGTACTAGCGGGGACCTACGAGCAGTACTTC. It is translated as CASSLGVLAGTYEQYF. Together with reference TRBV5-4 and TRBJ2-7, the CDR3 gives the full variable domain: ETGVTQSPTHLIKTRGQQVTLRCSSQSGHNTVSWYQQALGQGPQFIFQYYREEENGRGNFPPRFSGLQFPNYSSELNVNALELDDSALYLCASSLGVLAGTYEQYFGPGTRLTVT.

This clone came up once. The chain recombines TRBV7-3 with TRBJ1-1; D might be TRBD1 (6 bases). Per germline, CDR1 SGHTA and CDR2 FQGTGA. The length of the CDR3 is 14 residues. Trimming removed 2 bases from V and 3 bases from J, with 10 bases in between. The CDR3 protein is CASSLEGEYTEAFF. DNA for the CDR3: TGTGCCAGCAGCTTAGAGGGGGAGTACACTGAAGCTTTCTTT.

The chain couples TRBV12-3 or TRBV12-4 to TRBJ2-7; 11 bases agree with TRBD1. V was pared by 6 bases and J by 5 bases, with 3 bases of the junction left unmatched. CDR3 length equals 13 residues. Here the CDR3 DNA reads TGTGCCAGCAGATGGACAGGGGGCGACGAGCAGTACTTC. Protein product: CASRWTGGDEQYF.

The chain recombines TRBV7-7 with TRBJ2-7, with D perhaps TRBD2 (6 bases). The CDR3 has 15 residues. CDR1 SSHAT and CDR2 FNYEAQ come from the germline V gene (reference sequence). Trimming stripped 5 bases from V and 4 bases from J, with 18 bases between. CDR3 sequence: CASSDTGLIQYEQYF. The CDR3, as DNA: TGTGCCAGCAGCGATACGGGACTGATCCAATACGAGCAGTACTTC.

The chain is built from TRBV11-3 and TRBJ2-1; 11 bases are shared with TRBD2. Germline V gene data show CDR1 as SGHNT and CDR2 as YENEEA. This CDR3 spans 16 amino acids. V trimming: 2 bases; J trimming: 7 bases; junction bases outside the gene matches: 7. The CDR3 DNA reads TGTGCCAGCAGCTTATCCACTAGCGGGAGTAAGAATGAGCAGTTCTTC. It yields the protein CASSLSTSGSKNEQFF. Together with reference TRBV11-3 and TRBJ2-1, the CDR3 gives the full variable domain: EAGVVQSPRYKIIEKKQPVAFWCNPISGHNTLYWYLQNLGQGPELLIRYENEEAVDDSQLPKDRFSAERLKGVDSTLKIQPAELGDSAVYLCASSLSTSGSKNEQFFGPGTRLTVL.

The rearrangement joins TRBV7-9 to TRBJ1-1; no reliable D call. In germline, CDR1 is SEHNR, CDR2 FQNEAQ (reference sequence). CDR3 length: 13 amino acids. Trimming took off 3 bases at V and 1 base at J, with 6 bases between the two ends. The CDR3 here is CASSFNRNTEAFF. The CDR3 DNA follows: TGTGCCAGCAGCTTTAACAGGAACACTGAAGCTTTCTTT.

V and J are TRBV30 and TRBJ1-5; D might be TRBD1 (5 bases). Germline CDR1 is GTSNPN and CDR2 is SVGIG (reference sequence). The CDR3 runs 15 residues. Trimming pared 0 bases from V and 4 bases from J, leaving 13 bases between. The CDR3: CAWSVGTEPNQPQHF. The CDR3 DNA is TGTGCCTGGAGTGTGGGGACTGAACCTAATCAGCCCCAGCATTTT.

A word on this clone: One end of the junction varies from germline; a read error may be responsible. The sample contains more than one DNA sequence encoding this CDR3. The genes are TRBV7-8 and TRBJ2-7, with D perhaps matching TRBD2 (5 bases). The CDR3 consists of 15 residues. The germline gives CDR1 SGHVS, CDR2 FQNEAQ. DNA of the CDR3: TGTGCCAGCAGTAGTCCGCCGGACTTAACCTACGAGCAGTACTTT. It yields the protein CASSSPPDLTYEQYF.

The chain employs TRBV28 and TRBJ1-2; D call uncertain. CDR1 MDHEN and CDR2 SYDVKM come from the germline V gene. V lost 2 bases and J 8 bases, leaving 12 bases between the germline ends. This CDR3 is 13 amino acids long. In DNA form, the CDR3 reads TGTGCCAGCAGTTTAACCCAGGATGAAGGCTACACCTTC. This encodes CASSLTQDEGYTF.

The chain combines TRBV5-8 with TRBJ1-2, with TRBD1 identical over 7 bases. J gave up 6 bases and V 4 bases, and 6 bases lay outside the gene matches. The CDR3 runs 13 residues. Germline V gene data show CDR1 as SGHTS and CDR2 as YDEGEE. The CDR3 DNA reads as TGTGCCAGCAGCCAAGACAGGGAACATGGCTACACCTTC. Protein: CASSQDREHGYTF. The full variable domain, with the rest looked up from reference TRBV5-8 and TRBJ1-2, is EAGVTQSPTHLIKTRGQQATLRCSPISGHTSVYWYQQALGLGLQFLLWYDEGEERNRGNFPPRFSGRQFPNYSSELNVNALELEDSALYLCASSQDREHGYTFGSGTRLTVV.

The V and J genes are TRBV6-5 and TRBJ1-5, with 9 positions matching TRBD1. After removal of 0 bases from V and 5 bases from J, the junction contained 2 bases not matched to a gene. There are 15 residues in the CDR3. Germline assignment: CDR1 MNHEY and CDR2 SVGAGI. The CDR3 DNA is TGTGCCAGCAGTTACTCGGGACAGGGAGATCAGCCCCAGCATTTT. Amino acids: CASSYSGQGDQPQHF.

The chain recombines TRBV10-2 with TRBJ2-1, with D possibly called TRBD1 or TRBD2 (5 bases each). V gave up 6 bases and J gave up 10 bases, with 19 bases separating them. Germline V gene sequence: CDR1 WSHSY, CDR2 SAAADI. The CDR3 spans 14 residues. CDR3 region: CASSENLIGGEQFF. The CDR3 DNA reads TGCGCCAGCAGCGAGAACCTCATTGGGGGAGAGCAGTTCTTC.

The gene calls are TRBV7-9 and TRBJ2-3, with 10 bases matching TRBD2. Germline V gene data show CDR1 as SEHNR and CDR2 as FQNEAQ (reference sequence). V gave up 1 base and J gave up 1 base; unmatched junction bases: 8. CDR3 size: 18 residues. DNA for the CDR3: TGTGCCAGCAGCTTAGGGACTAGCGGAGCCTCGGGCACAGATACGCAGTATTTT. Translated: CASSLGTSGASGTDTQYF.

The chain combines TRBV3-1 (or the pseudogene TRBV3-2) with TRBJ2-1; 8 bases are a match to TRBD1. V lost 3 bases, J lost 6 bases, and 10 bases stayed unmatched. The CDR3 spans 16 residues. Germline CDR1 LGHDT, CDR2 YNNKEL (reference sequence). CDR3 bases: TGTGCCAGCAGCCACCCCGGACAGGGAGGTAGCAATGAGCAGTTCTTC. Protein product: CASSHPGQGGSNEQFF.

This clone was seen only a few times. The chain couples TRBV28 to TRBJ1-2; TRBD1 matches 8 bases. This CDR3 is built from 13 residues. Germline V gives CDR1 MDHEN, CDR2 SYDVKM. The junction had 4 bases not matched to a gene; V was cut back by 5 bases and J by 5 bases. In DNA form, the CDR3 reads TGTGCCAGCAGTCCCGGGACAGGATATGGCTACACCTTC. It encodes CASSPGTGYGYTF.

The CDR3 DNA reads TGTGCCAGCAGTGATCGAGCTCTCTACGAGCAGTACTTC. It yields the protein CASSDRALYEQYF. The V gene is TRBV6-1, the J gene TRBJ2-7; no clear D gene. The CDR3 has 13 residues. Deletions cut 3 bases from V and 3 bases from J, with 9 bases between. Germline loops: CDR1 MNHNS, CDR2 SASEGT.

This chain joins TRBV27 and TRBJ1-2; TRBD1 might be the D (6 bases). Trimming stripped 2 bases from V and 7 bases from J, with 14 bases between. The CDR3 is 14 amino acids. The V gene's germline CDR1 is MNHEY and CDR2 SMNVEV (reference sequence). The CDR3 nucleotides read TGTGCCAGCAGTTTACGGAGGCAGGGGTTTGGCTACACCTTC. As protein: CASSLRRQGFGYTF.

This clone came up once. J is TRBJ1-2 and V is TRBV30; no clear D. Germline-derived CDR1 and CDR2 are GTSNPN and SVGIG (reference sequence). Trimming removed 1 base at V and 6 bases at J, with 6 bases between. The CDR3 runs to 11 residues. This CDR3 is CAWSDGDGYTF. In nucleotides, the CDR3 is TGTGCCTGGAGTGATGGGGATGGCTACACCTTC.

The chain combines TRBV5-1 with TRBJ2-7; D not certain. CDR3 length: 13 amino acids. Germline CDR1 and CDR2: SGHRS and YFSETQ. The V end lost 2 bases, the J end lost 3 bases, and 9 bases lay between the germline ends. CDR3 sequence reads: CASSLRPLYEQYF. The CDR3 bases are TGCGCCAGCAGCTTAAGGCCCCTCTACGAGCAGTACTTC.